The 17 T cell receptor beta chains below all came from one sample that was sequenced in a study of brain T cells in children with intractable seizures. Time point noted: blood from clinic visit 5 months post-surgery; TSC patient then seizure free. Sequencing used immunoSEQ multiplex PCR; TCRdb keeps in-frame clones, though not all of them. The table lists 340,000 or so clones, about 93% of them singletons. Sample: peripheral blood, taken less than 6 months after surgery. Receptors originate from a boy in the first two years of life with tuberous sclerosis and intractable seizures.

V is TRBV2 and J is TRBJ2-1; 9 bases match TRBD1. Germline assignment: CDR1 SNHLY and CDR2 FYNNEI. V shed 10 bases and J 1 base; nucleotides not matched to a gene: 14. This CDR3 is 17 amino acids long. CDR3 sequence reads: CATTGGWGIGSYNEQFF. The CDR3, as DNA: TGTGCCACCACAGGGGGCTGGGGGATTGGGTCCTACAATGAGCAGTTCTTC.

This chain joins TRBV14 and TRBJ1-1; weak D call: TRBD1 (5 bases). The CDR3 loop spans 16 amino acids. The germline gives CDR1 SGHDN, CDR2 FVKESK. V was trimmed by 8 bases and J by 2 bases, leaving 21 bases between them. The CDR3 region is CASAPGRRPSNTEAFF. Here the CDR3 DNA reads TGTGCCAGCGCACCAGGGAGGAGGCCGAGCAACACTGAAGCTTTCTTT.

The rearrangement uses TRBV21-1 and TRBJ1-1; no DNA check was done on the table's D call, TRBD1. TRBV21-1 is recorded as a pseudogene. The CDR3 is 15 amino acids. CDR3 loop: CASSKGRHRVTEAFF. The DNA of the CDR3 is TGTGCCAGCAGCAAAGGACGGCACAGGGTAACTGAAGCTTTCTTT.

The CDR3 coding sequence is TGTGCCTGGAACCGACCGGGACACTCATCTGGAAACACCATATATTTT. Its protein is CAWNRPGHSSGNTIYF. The gene calls are TRBV30 and TRBJ1-3, with a weak D call TRBD1 (6 bases). The CDR3 consists of 16 residues. The V gene's germline CDR1 is GTSNPN and CDR2 SVGIG (reference sequence). Trimming shortened V by 4 bases and J by 1 base, and 17 bases separated the two germline ends.

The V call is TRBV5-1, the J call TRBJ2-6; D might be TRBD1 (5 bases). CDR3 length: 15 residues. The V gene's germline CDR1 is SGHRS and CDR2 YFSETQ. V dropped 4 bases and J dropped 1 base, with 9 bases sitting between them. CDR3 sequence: CASSVAGSGANVLTF. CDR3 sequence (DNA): TGCGCCAGCAGCGTGGCAGGGTCTGGGGCCAACGTCCTGACTTTC.

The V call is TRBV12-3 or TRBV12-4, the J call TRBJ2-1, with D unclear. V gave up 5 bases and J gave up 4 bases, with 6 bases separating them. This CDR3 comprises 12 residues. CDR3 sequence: CASSDLYNEQFF. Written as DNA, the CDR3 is TGTGCCAGCAGTGACTTGTACAATGAGCAGTTCTTC.

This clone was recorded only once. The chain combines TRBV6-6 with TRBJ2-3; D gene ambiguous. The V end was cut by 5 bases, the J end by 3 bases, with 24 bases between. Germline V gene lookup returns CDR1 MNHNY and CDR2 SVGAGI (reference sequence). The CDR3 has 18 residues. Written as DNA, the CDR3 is TGTGCCAGCAGTCCCGATATCCGGAGCCCCCATGGGACAGATACGCAGTATTTT. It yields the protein CASSPDIRSPHGTDTQYF.

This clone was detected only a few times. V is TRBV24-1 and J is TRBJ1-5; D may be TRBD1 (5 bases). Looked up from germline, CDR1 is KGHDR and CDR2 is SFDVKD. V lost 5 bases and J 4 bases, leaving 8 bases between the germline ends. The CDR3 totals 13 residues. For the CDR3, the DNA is TGTGCCACCAGTGGGCCAGGGAATCAGCCCCAGCATTTT. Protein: CATSGPGNQPQHF.

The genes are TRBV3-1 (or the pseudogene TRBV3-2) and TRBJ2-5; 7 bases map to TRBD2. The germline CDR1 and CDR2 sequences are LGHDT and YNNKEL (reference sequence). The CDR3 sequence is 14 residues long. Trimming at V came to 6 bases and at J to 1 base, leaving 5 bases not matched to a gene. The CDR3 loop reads CASSFGGSQETQYF. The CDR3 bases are TGTGCCAGCAGTTTCGGGGGGTCCCAAGAGACCCAGTACTTC.

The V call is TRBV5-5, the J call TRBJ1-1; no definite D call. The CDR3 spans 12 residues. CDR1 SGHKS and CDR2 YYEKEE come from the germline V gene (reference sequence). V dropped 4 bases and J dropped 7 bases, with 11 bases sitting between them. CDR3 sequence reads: CASSLVGGEAFF. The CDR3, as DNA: TGTGCCAGCAGCCTGGTGGGAGGTGAAGCTTTCTTT.

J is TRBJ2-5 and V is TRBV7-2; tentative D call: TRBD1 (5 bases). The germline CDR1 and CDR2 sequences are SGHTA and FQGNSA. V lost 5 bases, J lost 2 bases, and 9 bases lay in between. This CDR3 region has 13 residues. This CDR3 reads CASSLRQQETQYF. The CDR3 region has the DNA TGTGCCAGCAGCCTGAGACAGCAAGAGACCCAGTACTTC.

The CDR3 bases are TGTGCCAGCAGGATCCACCGGAACGGGGAGACCCAGTACTTC. It codes for CASRIHRNGETQYF. The chain combines TRBV6-6 with TRBJ2-5; D remains ambiguous. Germline V CDR1 and CDR2: MNHNY, SVGAGI (reference sequence). Between the trimmed V and J ends, which lost 6 bases and 5 bases, there was a span of 16 bases. The CDR3 covers 14 residues.

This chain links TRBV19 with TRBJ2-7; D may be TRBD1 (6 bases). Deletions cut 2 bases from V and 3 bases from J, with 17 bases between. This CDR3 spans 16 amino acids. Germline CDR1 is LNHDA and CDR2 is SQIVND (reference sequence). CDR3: CASSISGDKSFYEQYF. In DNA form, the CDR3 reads TGTGCCAGTAGTATAAGTGGGGACAAGTCCTTCTACGAGCAGTACTTC.

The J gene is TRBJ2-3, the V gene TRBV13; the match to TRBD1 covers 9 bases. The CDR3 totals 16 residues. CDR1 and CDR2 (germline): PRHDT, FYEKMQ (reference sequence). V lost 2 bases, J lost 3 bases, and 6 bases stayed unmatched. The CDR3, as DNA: TGTGCCAGCAGCTTACGGGACAGGGATTGGACAGATACGCAGTATTTT. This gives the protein CASSLRDRDWTDTQYF.

Here the CDR3 reads CASSRGTWGTEQFF. The CDR3 DNA sequence: TGTGCCAGCAGCCGCGGGACCTGGGGTACTGAGCAGTTCTTC. The chain joins TRBV3-1 (or the pseudogene TRBV3-2) to TRBJ2-1, with D maybe TRBD2 (6 bases). V gave up 4 bases and J gave up 9 bases, with 16 bases separating them. This CDR3 spans 14 amino acids. The germline V gene encodes CDR1 LGHDT and CDR2 YNNKEL (reference sequence).

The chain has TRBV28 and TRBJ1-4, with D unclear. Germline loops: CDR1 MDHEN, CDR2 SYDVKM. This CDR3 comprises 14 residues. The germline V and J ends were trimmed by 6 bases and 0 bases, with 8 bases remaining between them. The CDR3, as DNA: TGTGCCAGCAGGGAAGGTGCAACTAATGAAAAACTGTTTTTT. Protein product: CASREGATNEKLFF.

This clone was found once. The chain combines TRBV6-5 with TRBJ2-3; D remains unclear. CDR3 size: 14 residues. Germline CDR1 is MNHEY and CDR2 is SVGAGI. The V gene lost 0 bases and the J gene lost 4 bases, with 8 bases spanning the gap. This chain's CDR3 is CASSYSFDSDTQYF. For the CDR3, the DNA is TGTGCCAGCAGTTACTCCTTCGACTCAGATACGCAGTATTTT.